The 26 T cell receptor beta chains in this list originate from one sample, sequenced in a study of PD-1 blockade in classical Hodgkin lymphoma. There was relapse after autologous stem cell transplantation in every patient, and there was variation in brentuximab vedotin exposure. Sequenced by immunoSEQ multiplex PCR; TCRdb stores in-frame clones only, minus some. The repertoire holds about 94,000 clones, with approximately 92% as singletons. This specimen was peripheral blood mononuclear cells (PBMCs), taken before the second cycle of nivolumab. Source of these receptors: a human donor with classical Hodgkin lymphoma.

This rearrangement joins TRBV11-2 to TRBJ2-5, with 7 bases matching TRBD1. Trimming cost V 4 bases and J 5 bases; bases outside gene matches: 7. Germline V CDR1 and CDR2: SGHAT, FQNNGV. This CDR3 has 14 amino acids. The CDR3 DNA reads TGTGCCAGCAGCTCGGCAGGGGGTCGGGAGACCCAGTACTTC. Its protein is CASSSAGGRETQYF.

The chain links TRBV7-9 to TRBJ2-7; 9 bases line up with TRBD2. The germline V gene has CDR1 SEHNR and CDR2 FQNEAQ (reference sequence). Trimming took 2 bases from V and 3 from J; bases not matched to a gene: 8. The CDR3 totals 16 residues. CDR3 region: CASSLTQGTSYYEQYF. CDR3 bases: TGTGCCAGCAGCTTAACCCAAGGGACTAGCTACTACGAGCAGTACTTC.

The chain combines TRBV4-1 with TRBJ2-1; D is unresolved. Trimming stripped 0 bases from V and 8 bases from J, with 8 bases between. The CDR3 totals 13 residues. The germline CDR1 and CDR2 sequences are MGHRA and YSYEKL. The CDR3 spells CASSQDRSYEQFF. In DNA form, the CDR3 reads TGCGCCAGCAGCCAAGATCGTAGCTATGAGCAGTTCTTC.

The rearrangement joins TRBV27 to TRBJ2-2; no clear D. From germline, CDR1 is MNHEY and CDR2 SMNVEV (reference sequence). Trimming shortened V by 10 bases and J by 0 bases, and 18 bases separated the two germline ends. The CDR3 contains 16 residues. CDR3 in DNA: TGTGCCACCTCCCCGGGCCATAGGCCGAACACCGGGGAGCTGTTTTTT. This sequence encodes CATSPGHRPNTGELFF.

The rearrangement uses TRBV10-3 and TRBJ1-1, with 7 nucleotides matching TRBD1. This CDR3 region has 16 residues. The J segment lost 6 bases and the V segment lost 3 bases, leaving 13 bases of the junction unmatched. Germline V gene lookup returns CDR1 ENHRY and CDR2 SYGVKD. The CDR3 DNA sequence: TGTGCCATCAGTGACCCGACAGGGACGAAGCGCTCTGAAGCTTTCTTT. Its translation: CAISDPTGTKRSEAFF.

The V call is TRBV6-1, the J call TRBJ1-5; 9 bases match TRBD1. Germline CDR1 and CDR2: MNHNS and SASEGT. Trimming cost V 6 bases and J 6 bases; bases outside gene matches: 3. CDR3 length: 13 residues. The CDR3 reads CASRDRGFQPQHF. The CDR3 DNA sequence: TGTGCCAGCAGGGACAGGGGTTTTCAGCCCCAGCATTTT.

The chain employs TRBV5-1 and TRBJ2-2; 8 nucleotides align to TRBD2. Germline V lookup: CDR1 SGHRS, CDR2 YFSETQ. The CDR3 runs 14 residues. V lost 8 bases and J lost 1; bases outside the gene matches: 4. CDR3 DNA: TGCGCCAGTAGAAGCGGGGGGAACACCGGGGAGCTGTTTTTT. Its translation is CASRSGGNTGELFF.

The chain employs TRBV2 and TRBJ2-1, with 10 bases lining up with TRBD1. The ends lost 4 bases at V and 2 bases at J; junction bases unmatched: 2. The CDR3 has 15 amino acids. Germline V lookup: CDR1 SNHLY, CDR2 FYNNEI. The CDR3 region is CASSGDRGTYNEQFF. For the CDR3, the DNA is TGTGCCAGCAGTGGGGACAGGGGCACCTACAATGAGCAGTTCTTC.

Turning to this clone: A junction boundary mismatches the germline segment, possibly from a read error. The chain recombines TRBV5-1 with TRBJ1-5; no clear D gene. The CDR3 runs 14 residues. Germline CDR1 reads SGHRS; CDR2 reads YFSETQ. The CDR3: CASSPDGRNQPHHF. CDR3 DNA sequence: TGCGCCAGCAGCCCCGACGGACGCAATCAGCCCCATCATTTT.

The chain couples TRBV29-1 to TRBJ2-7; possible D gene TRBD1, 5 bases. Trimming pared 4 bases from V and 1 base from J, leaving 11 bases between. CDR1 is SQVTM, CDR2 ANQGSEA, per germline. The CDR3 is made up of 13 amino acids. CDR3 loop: CSVVGQGSYEQYF. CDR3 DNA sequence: TGCAGCGTTGTTGGTCAGGGATCCTACGAGCAGTACTTC.

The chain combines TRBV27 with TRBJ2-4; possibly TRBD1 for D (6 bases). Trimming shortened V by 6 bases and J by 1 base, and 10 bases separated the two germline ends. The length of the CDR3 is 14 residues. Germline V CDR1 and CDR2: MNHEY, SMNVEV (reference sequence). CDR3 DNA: TGTGCCAGCAGACAGGGTTCGGCCAAAAACATTCAGTACTTC. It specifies CASRQGSAKNIQYF.

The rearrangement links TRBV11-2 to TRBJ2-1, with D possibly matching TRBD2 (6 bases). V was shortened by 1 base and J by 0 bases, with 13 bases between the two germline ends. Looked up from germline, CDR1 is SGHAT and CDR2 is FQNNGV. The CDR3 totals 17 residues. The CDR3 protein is CASSLGRAGNSYNEQFF. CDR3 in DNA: TGTGCCAGCAGCTTAGGGCGCGCGGGGAACTCCTACAATGAGCAGTTCTTC.

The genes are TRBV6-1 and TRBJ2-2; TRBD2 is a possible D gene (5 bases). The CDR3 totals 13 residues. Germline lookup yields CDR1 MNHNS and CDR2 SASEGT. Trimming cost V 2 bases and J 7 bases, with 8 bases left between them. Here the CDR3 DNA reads TGTGCCAGCAGTGAATTGGCGGGCGGGGAGCTGTTTTTT. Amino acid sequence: CASSELAGGELFF.

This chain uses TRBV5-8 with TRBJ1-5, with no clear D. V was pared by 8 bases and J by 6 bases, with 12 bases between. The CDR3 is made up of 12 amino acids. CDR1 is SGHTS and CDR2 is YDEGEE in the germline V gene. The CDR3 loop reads CASNTNRQPQHF. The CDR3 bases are TGTGCCAGTAACACCAACCGTCAGCCCCAGCATTTT.

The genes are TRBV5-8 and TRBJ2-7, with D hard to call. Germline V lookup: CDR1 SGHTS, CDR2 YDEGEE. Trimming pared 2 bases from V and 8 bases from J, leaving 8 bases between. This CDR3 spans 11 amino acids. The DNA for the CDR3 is TGTGCCAGCAGCTTCCTCAGTAAGCAGTACTTC. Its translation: CASSFLSKQYF.

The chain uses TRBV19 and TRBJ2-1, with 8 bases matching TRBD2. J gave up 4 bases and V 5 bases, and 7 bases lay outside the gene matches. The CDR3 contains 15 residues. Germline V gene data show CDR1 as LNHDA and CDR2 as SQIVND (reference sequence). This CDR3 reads CASSAGTRGYNEQFF. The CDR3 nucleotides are TGTGCCAGTAGTGCTGGGACTAGAGGTTACAATGAGCAGTTCTTC. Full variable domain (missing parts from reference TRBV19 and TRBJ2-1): DGGITQSPKYLFRKEGQNVTLSCEQNLNHDAMYWYRQDPGQGLRLIYYSQIVNDFQKGDIAEGYSVSREKKESFPLTVTSAQKNPTAFYLCASSAGTRGYNEQFFGPGTRLTVL.

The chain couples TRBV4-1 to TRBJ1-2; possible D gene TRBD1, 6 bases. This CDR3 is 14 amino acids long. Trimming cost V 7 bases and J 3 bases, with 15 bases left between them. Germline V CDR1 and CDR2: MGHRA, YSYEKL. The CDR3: CASIYRVYHYGYTF. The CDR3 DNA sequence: TGCGCCAGCATTTACAGGGTTTATCACTATGGCTACACCTTC.

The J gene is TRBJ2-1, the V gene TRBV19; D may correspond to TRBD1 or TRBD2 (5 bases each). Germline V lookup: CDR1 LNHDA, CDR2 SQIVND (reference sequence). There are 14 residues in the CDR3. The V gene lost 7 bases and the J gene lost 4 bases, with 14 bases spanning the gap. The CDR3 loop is CASTPSGTYNEQFF. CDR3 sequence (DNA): TGTGCCAGTACCCCCTCCGGGACGTACAATGAGCAGTTCTTC.

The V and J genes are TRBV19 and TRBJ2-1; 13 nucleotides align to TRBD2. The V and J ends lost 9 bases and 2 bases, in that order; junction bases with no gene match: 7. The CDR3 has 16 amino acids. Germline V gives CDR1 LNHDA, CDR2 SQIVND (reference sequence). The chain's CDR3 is CASGTTSGGPYNEQFF. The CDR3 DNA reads TGTGCCAGCGGAACGACTAGCGGGGGGCCCTACAATGAGCAGTTCTTC.

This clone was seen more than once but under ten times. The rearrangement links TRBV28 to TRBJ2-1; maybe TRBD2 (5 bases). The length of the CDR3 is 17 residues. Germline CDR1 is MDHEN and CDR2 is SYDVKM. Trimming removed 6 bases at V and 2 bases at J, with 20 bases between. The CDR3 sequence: CASRAIVGASPYNEQFF. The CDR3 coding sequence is TGTGCCAGCAGGGCCATAGTAGGCGCTAGCCCCTACAATGAGCAGTTCTTC. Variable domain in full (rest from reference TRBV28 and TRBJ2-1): DVKVTQSSRYLVKRTGEKVFLECVQDMDHENMFWYRQDPGLGLRLIYFSYDVKMKEKGDIPEGYSVSREKKERFSLILESASTNQTSMYLCASRAIVGASPYNEQFFGPGTRLTVL.

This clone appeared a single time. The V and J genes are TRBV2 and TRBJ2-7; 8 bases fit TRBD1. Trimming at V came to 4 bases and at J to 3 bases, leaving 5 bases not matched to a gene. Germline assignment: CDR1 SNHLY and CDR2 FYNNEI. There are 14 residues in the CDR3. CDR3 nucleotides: TGTGCCAGCAGTGGCCGGGACAGGAACTACGAGCAGTACTTC. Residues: CASSGRDRNYEQYF.

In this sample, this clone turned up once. The DNA for the CDR3 is TGTGCCAGCAGACTAGCGGGGGAAAAGTCGGAGCAGTTCTTC. This translates into CASRLAGEKSEQFF. This chain links TRBV2 with TRBJ2-1; 11 bases are a match to TRBD2. The length of the CDR3 is 14 residues. Germline CDR1 and CDR2: SNHLY and FYNNEI. The J segment lost 10 bases and the V segment lost 6 bases, leaving 8 bases of the junction unmatched.

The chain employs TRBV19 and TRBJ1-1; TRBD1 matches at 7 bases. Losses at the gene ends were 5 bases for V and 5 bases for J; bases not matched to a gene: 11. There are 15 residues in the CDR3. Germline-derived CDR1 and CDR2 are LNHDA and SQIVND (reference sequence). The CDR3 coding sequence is TGTGCCAGTAGTGACCCAGGGGGTGCGAGGACTGAAGCTTTCTTT. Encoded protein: CASSDPGGARTEAFF.

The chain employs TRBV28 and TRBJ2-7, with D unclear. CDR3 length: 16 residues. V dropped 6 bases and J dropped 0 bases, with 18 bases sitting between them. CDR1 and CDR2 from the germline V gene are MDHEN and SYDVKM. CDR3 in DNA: TGTGCCAGCAGGCGAAGGGTGGCAGCCACCTCCTACGAGCAGTACTTC. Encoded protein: CASRRRVAATSYEQYF.

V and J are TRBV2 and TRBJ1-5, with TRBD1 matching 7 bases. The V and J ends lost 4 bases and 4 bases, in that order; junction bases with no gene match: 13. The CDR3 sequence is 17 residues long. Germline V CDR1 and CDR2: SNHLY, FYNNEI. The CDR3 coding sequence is TGTGCCAGCAGTGTTGAAGCCGACAGGGTAGGGAATCAGCCCCAGCATTTT. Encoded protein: CASSVEADRVGNQPQHF.

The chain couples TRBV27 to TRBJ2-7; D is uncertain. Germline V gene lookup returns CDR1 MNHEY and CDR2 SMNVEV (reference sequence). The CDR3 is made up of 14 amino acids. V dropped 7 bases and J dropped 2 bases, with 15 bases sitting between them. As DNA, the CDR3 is TGTGCCAGCAATCGCGCCGGGCCGACCTACGAGCAGTACTTC. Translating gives CASNRAGPTYEQYF.